A selection of T cell receptor beta chains follows, all from one sample in a study of T-cell reconstitution after alpha-beta-depleted transplantation in children. MiXCR, applied by TCRdb to the PCR reads, yields one record per CDR3 protein. Of approximately 500,000 distinct CDR3 sequences listed, 27% are singletons. Sample: PBMCs, taken before TCRalphabeta/CD19-depleted stem cell transplant. These receptors all come from a boy under two years old with Wiskott-Aldrich syndrome, due to receive a stem cell transplant. Each CDR3 is given with its conserved first and last residue. A D gene is named only where the DNA matches it firmly. Part of the rows lack a size; the others show once, few, many or a class for expanded clones.

cdr3_nt	cdr3_aa	clone_size	d_call	j_call	v_call
TGTGCCAGCAGTTTAGTTCTGGGTGCTGCGCAGTATTTT	CASSLVLGAAQYF	few	NA	TRBJ2-3	TRBV12-3/TRBV12-4
TGCAGTGCTAGATCTGGGGATACGCAGTATTTT	CSARSGDTQYF	NA	NA	TRBJ2-3	TRBV20-1
TGCAGTGCTAGGAGTCAGGGAAGCAATCAGCCCCAGCATTTT	CSARSQGSNQPQHF	NA	NA	TRBJ1-5	TRBV20-1
TGTGCCACCAGCAGAGATCCGAACGCCGGGACTAGCGGGAGATCCCTCTACGAGCAGTACTTC	CATSRDPNAGTSGRSLYEQYF	NA	TRBD2	TRBJ2-7	TRBV15
TGCAGTGCTGCTAGCGGGAGAGGAGGGAAGACCCAGTACTTC	CSAASGRGGKTQYF	few	TRBD2	TRBJ2-5	TRBV20-1
TGTGCCAGCAGTTTTTTACCAGGGAAGTACGAGCAGTACTTC	CASSFLPGKYEQYF	NA	NA	TRBJ2-7	TRBV12-3/TRBV12-4
TGCAGTGCTAAAAAGCGGGAGAGCTACAATGAGCAGTTCTTC	CSAKKRESYNEQFF	few	TRBD2	TRBJ2-1	TRBV20-1
TGTGCCAGCACGTCGGACACCCTACGATGGCAGTACTTC	CASTSDTLRWQYF	NA	NA	TRBJ2-7	TRBV6-2/TRBV6-3
TGTGCCAGCAGCGTCGGCGGGAACAATGAGCAGTTCTTC	CASSVGGNNEQFF	NA	NA	TRBJ2-1	TRBV9
TGTGCCAGCAGAAAACGACTAGCGGGAGGGCTGAATGAGCAGTTCTTC	CASRKRLAGGLNEQFF	NA	TRBD2	TRBJ2-1	TRBV6-2/TRBV6-3
TGTGCCAGCAGTTTATGGGGGGCGGGCTATGGCTACACCTTC	CASSLWGAGYGYTF	NA	NA	TRBJ1-2	TRBV12-3/TRBV12-4
TGTGCCAGCAGCCCCGGACAGGGGGTATTAGATACGCAGTATTTT	CASSPGQGVLDTQYF	NA	TRBD1	TRBJ2-3	TRBV7-8